Sequencing of this T cell receptor (beta chain) was carried out in a study of T cells after posttransplantation cyclophosphamide. Study results and limitations: Donor-recipient repertoire similarity was low at 1-2 months, rising over year one. Recipient CMV seropositivity and CMV reactivation strongly tracked TRB clonality. TRB overlap between skin or GI tissue T cells and blood was limited.

Trimming took 1 base from V and 3 from J, leaving 10 bases between them. This CDR3 is 14 amino acids long. CDR1 and CDR2 from the germline V gene are LNHDA and SQIVND (reference sequence). The related graft donor's blood sample was taken on the day of bone marrow donation. Regarding this clone: Its antigen is undetermined.

Method: immunoSEQ multiplex PCR; TCRdb's copy keeps in-frame clones and lacks some. The data show more than 60,000 clones, 93% seen once. The J gene is TRBJ2-7, the V gene TRBV19, with D unresolved. The sample comprised PBMCs. The TCR sequence derives from a woman aged 25 to 39 in good health and a related stem cell transplant donor. CDR3 nucleotides: TGTGCCAGTAGTATAGCCTCCTACAGCTACGAGCAGTACTTC. This encodes CASSIASYSYEQYF.